What follows are 15 T cell receptor beta chains derived from one specimen sequenced in a study of molecular identifiers for immune sequencing clone quantification. TCRdb reprocessed the PCR reads with MiXCR, giving one entry per CDR3 protein. In the table there are about 100,000 distinct CDR3 sequences, 30% to 45% of which are singletons. Sequenced input: naive CD8+ T cells from blood, with Jurkat cell RNA spiked in. The sample's subset: FACS-sorted CD8+CD4-CCR7+CD45RA+ naive T cells. The receptors come from a human donor in good health. Some libraries in this study had Jurkat cell RNA spiked in.

On this clonotype: A much more abundant neighbour one base away suggests this may be a read error. V is TRBV28 and J is TRBJ2-3; no definite D call. The V gene's germline CDR1 is MDHEN and CDR2 SYDVKM. This CDR3 has 11 amino acids. CDR3 bases: TGTCCCAGCACCCAGACGAATACGCAGTATTTT. Encoded protein: CPSTQTNTQYF.

Regarding this clonotype: Relative to the germline gene, one junction end is altered; a read error may explain this. The J gene is TRBJ2-1, the V gene TRBV6-6; 8 nucleotides line up with TRBD2. CDR1 and CDR2 (germline): MNHNY, SVGAGI (reference sequence). The CDR3 extends over 16 amino acids. The CDR3 loop reads CASSLSGGSSNNEQFF. In nucleotides, the CDR3 is TGTGCCAGCAGTCTCAGCGGGGGTAGCTCCAACAATGAGCAGTTCTTC.

As concerns this clonotype: This may come from a read error, since a much larger clone is one base off. The J gene is TRBJ1-1, the V gene TRBV7-9; D is unclear. CDR1 and CDR2 (germline): SEHNR, FQNEAQ (reference sequence). The CDR3 has 13 amino acids. The CDR3 nucleotides read TGTGCCAGCAGCCCTGATCCTAACACTGACGCTTTCTTT. Its protein product is CASSPDPNTDAFF.

This clonotype showed up just a few times. The rearrangement uses TRBV30 and TRBJ2-3, with TRBD1 identical over 10 bases. V gave up 4 bases and J gave up 6 bases; unmatched junction bases: 13. This CDR3 region has 16 residues. The germline gives CDR1 GTSNPN, CDR2 SVGIG (reference sequence). The DNA of the CDR3 is TGTGCCTGGACCCCGCCCCAGGGACAGGGGAGGGATACGCAGTATTTT. This codes for CAWTPPQGQGRDTQYF.

Comment on this clonotype: This sequence may be a read error, since a much larger clone differs from it by one base. V gene TRBV20-1 combines with J gene TRBJ2-3; maybe TRBD2 (5 bases). This CDR3 has 12 amino acids. The V end was cut by 7 bases, the J end by 0 bases, with 8 bases between. Germline CDR1 is DFQATT and CDR2 is SNEGSKA (reference sequence). The CDR3 coding sequence is TGCAGTGTTAGCGCAAGCACAGATACGCAGTATTTT. It specifies CSVSASTDTQYF.

CDR3 protein: CSVVTYEQYF. The CDR3 bases are TGCAGCGTTGTAACCTACGAGCAGTACTTC. V is TRBV29-1 and J is TRBJ2-7; D is ambiguous. The CDR3 covers 10 residues. Trimming removed 4 bases from V and 2 bases from J, with 3 bases in between. From germline, CDR1 is SQVTM and CDR2 ANQGSEA.

This clonotype has at least ten counts. The rearrangement uses TRBV25-1 and TRBJ2-2; D gene ambiguous. CDR3 length equals 12 residues. Germline lookup yields CDR1 MGHDK and CDR2 SYGVNS. The germline V and J ends were trimmed by 4 bases and 5 bases, with 5 bases remaining between them. The CDR3 DNA is TGTGCCAGCAGTGTACGGACCGGGGAGCTGTTTTTT. This codes for CASSVRTGELFF.

To note about this clonotype: This may come from a read error, since a much larger clone is one base off. V usage is TRBV6-4 and J usage is TRBJ2-1; TRBD1 might be the D (5 bases). This CDR3 is 12 amino acids long. Germline CDR1 MRHNA, CDR2 SNTAGT. Trimming removed 6 bases at V and 7 bases at J, with 10 bases between. CDR3 sequence: CASSRAGNEQFF. CDR3 DNA sequence: TGTGCCAGCAGCCGGGCAGGGAATGAGCAGTTCTTC.

Comment on this clonotype: At one of its ends the junction is not consistent with the germline gene, which may arise from a read error. The J gene is TRBJ2-1, the V gene TRBV7-9; 8 bases are shared with TRBD2. The V gene's germline CDR1 is SEHNR and CDR2 FQNEAQ (reference sequence). The CDR3 is 14 residues long. CDR3 nucleotide sequence: TGTGTCAGCAGCCTCCCAGCGGGAGTCAATGAGCAGTTCTTC. This encodes CVSSLPAGVNEQFF. Filled out from reference TRBV7-9 and TRBJ2-1, the complete variable domain reads DTGVSQNPRHKITKRGQNVTFRCDPISEHNRLYWYRQTLGQGPEFLTYFQNEAQLEKSRLLSDRFSAERPKGSFSTLEIQRTEQGDSAMYLCVSSLPAGVNEQFFGPGTRLTVL.

This clonotype occurred many times. The chain recombines TRBV28 with TRBJ2-5; D may be TRBD2 (5 bases). This CDR3 has 15 residues. CDR1 is MDHEN, CDR2 SYDVKM, per germline. V was cut by 2 bases and J by 4 bases, with 14 bases left in between. The CDR3 protein is CASSLRELALETQYF. CDR3 sequence (DNA): TGTGCCAGCAGTTTAAGAGAGTTAGCGTTAGAGACCCAGTACTTC. The variable domain in full, completed from reference TRBV28 and TRBJ2-5, reads DVKVTQSSRYLVKRTGEKVFLECVQDMDHENMFWYRQDPGLGLRLIYFSYDVKMKEKGDIPEGYSVSREKKERFSLILESASTNQTSMYLCASSLRELALETQYFGPGTRLLVL.

The chain combines TRBV3-1 with TRBJ2-3, with TRBD2 matching 15 bases. This CDR3 is 17 amino acids long. Germline CDR1 reads LGHDT; CDR2 reads YNNKEL (reference sequence). V was pared by 4 bases and J by 5 bases, with 7 bases of the junction left unmatched. CDR3 in amino acids: CASSPRTSGRAGDTQYF. The CDR3 region has the DNA TGTGCCAGCAGCCCAAGGACTAGCGGGAGGGCAGGAGATACGCAGTATTTT.

V gene TRBV7-9 combines with J gene TRBJ2-3; D tentatively fits TRBD1 or TRBD2 (5 bases each). The CDR3 is 14 residues long. Germline V CDR1 and CDR2: SEHNR, FQNEAQ (reference sequence). Trimming took 3 bases from V and 7 from J, leaving 14 bases between them. The CDR3 sequence: CASSFGQGEYTQYF. Written as DNA, the CDR3 is TGTGCCAGCAGCTTCGGGCAGGGAGAATATACGCAGTATTTT.

The rearrangement joins TRBV5-1 to TRBJ2-5; either TRBD1 or TRBD2 may supply D (5 bases each). Trimming pared 0 bases from V and 4 bases from J, leaving 10 bases between. Germline V lookup: CDR1 SGHRS, CDR2 YFSETQ. The CDR3 has 14 residues. CDR3 nucleotide sequence: TGCGCCAGCAGCTTGGGAGGGGATGGAGAGACCCAGTACTTC. It yields the protein CASSLGGDGETQYF.

The chain is built from TRBV4-1 and TRBJ2-7; TRBD2 agrees at 7 bases. CDR1 and CDR2 (germline): MGHRA, YSYEKL. The CDR3 extends over 16 amino acids. V was pared by 3 bases and J by 4 bases, with 12 bases of the junction left unmatched. The CDR3 DNA sequence: TGCGCCAGCAGCCACCCCCAGAGGGGAGGGAGTTACGAGCAGTACTTC. It codes for CASSHPQRGGSYEQYF.

The chain employs TRBV10-1 and TRBJ2-5; 13 positions match TRBD2. This CDR3 has 17 amino acids. J lost 2 bases, V lost 2 bases, and 5 bases had no gene match. The V gene's germline CDR1 is WNHNN and CDR2 SYGVQD (reference sequence). The CDR3 is CASSERGLAGSQETQYF. For the CDR3, the DNA is TGCGCCAGCAGTGAGAGGGGACTAGCGGGGTCTCAAGAGACCCAGTACTTC.